The rows below give T cell receptor beta chains drawn from one sample of a study of T cells in Graves' hyperthyroidism and ophthalmopathy. TCRdb re-called the multiplex PCR reads with MiXCR, one entry per CDR3 protein. The sample lists about 590,000 distinct CDR3 sequences, 15% to 19% occurring once. The sequencing sample was made of blood. The receptor set was obtained from a woman in her 30s with Graves' hyperthyroidism. CDR3s include the opening cysteine and the closing phenylalanine or tryptophan. A D gene is named only where the DNA matches it firmly. Where a row states a size, it is once, few, many or the class of an expanded clone; other rows omit it.

v_gene	d_gene	j_gene	abundance	CDR3aa	CDR3nt
TRBV3-1	-	TRBJ2-1	few	CASSQDSGTSYNEQFF	TGTGCCAGCAGCCAAGATTCTGGGACTTCTTACAATGAGCAGTTCTTC
TRBV20-1	TRBD1	TRBJ2-7	many	CSARVPDRGHYEQYF	TGCAGTGCTAGAGTCCCGGACAGGGGGCACTACGAGCAGTACTTC
TRBV7-2	-	TRBJ1-3	many	CASSLAGERNTIYF	TGTGCCAGCAGCTTAGCAGGGGAGAGAAACACCATATATTTT
TRBV28	-	TRBJ1-4	many	CASSLYLDEKLFF	TGTGCCAGCAGTTTATACCTGGATGAAAAACTGTTTTTT
TRBV12-3/TRBV12-4	-	TRBJ1-2	few	CASSPTVDGYTF	TGTGCCAGCAGCCCTACGGTGGATGGCTACACCTTC
TRBV7-9	TRBD1	TRBJ2-7	many	CASRSTGTGYEQYF	TGTGCCAGCAGATCAACCGGGACAGGGTACGAGCAGTACTTC
TRBV6-1	TRBD1	TRBJ2-7	few	CASGTGDTLRQGQYF	TGTGCCAGCGGGACAGGAGATACTCTACGTCAGGGGCAGTACTTC
TRBV5-1	-	TRBJ2-7	many	CASSLVGLRDRVYEQYF	TGCGCCAGCAGCTTGGTGGGACTCCGGGACAGAGTTTACGAGCAGTACTTC
TRBV28	TRBD2	TRBJ2-7	many	CASSLGLAETYEQYF	TGTGCCAGCAGTTTAGGACTAGCGGAGACCTACGAGCAGTACTTC
TRBV12-3/TRBV12-4	-	TRBJ1-1	many	CASSLFVGGGTRHTEAFF	TGTGCCAGCAGTTTATTCGTTGGTGGCGGGACTAGACACACTGAAGCTTTCTTT
TRBV7-2	-	TRBJ2-7	many	CASSPWTEGEQYF	TGTGCCAGCAGCCCCTGGACAGAGGGGGAGCAGTACTTC
TRBV28	TRBD2	TRBJ2-5	many	CASRVAGETQYF	TGTGCCAGCAGAGTAGCGGGGGAGACCCAGTACTTC
TRBV6-1	-	TRBJ2-2	few	CASSPPPPPGGELFF	TGTGCCAGCAGCCCCCCCCCCCCCCCGGGCGGGGAGCTGTTTTTT
TRBV6-5	-	TRBJ1-4	few	CASSYRRGFATNEKLFF	TGTGCCAGCAGTTACCGTCGGGGGTTTGCAACTAATGAAAAACTGTTTTTT
TRBV28	-	TRBJ2-7	many	CASSLSGTSGEQYF	TGTGCCAGCAGTTTATCGGGGACGTCGGGCGAGCAGTACTTC
TRBV6-6	TRBD1	TRBJ1-1	-	CASSYSWIHRDREHTEAFF	TGTGCCAGCAGTTACTCTTGGATACACCGGGACAGGGAGCACACTGAAGCTTTCTTT
TRBV12-5	TRBD2	TRBJ2-1	-	CASGLAGATYNEQFF	TGTGCTAGTGGCCTAGCGGGAGCCACCTACAATGAGCAGTTCTTC
TRBV15	TRBD1	TRBJ2-3	-	CATRLGTVNTDTQYF	TGTGCCACCAGGTTGGGGACAGTAAATACAGATACGCAGTATTTT
TRBV5-6	-	TRBJ2-7	few	CASSLATSHEQYF	TGTGCCAGCAGCTTGGCCACAAGCCACGAGCAGTACTTC
TRBV20-1	TRBD2	TRBJ2-3	many	CSATATSLAGGGDTQYF	TGCAGTGCAACGGCTACCTCGCTGGCGGGAGGGGGAGATACGCAGTATTTT
TRBV11-2	-	TRBJ2-7	-	CASSHGGYEQYF	TGTGCCAGCAGCCATGGGGGTTACGAGCAGTACTTC
TRBV5-4	-	TRBJ2-1	-	CASSPVPAPYNEQFF	TGTGCCAGCAGCCCAGTGCCCGCCCCTTACAATGAGCAGTTCTTC
TRBV29-1	-	TRBJ2-1	many	CSVVPGAEQFF	TGCAGCGTGGTTCCAGGGGCTGAGCAGTTCTTC
TRBV3-1	-	TRBJ1-1	many	CASSQEGLTGFQAFF	TGTGCCAGCAGCCAAGAGGGCTTGACCGGCTTCCAAGCTTTCTTT
TRBV7-9	TRBD1	TRBJ2-2	-	CASSQGARRTGELFF	TGTGCCAGCAGCCAGGGGGCGCGTAGGACCGGGGAGCTGTTTTTT
TRBV29-1	-	TRBJ2-3	-	CSVEGPRARSADTQYF	TGCAGCGTTGAAGGCCCACGGGCTAGGTCCGCAGATACGCAGTATTTT
TRBV20-1	TRBD1	TRBJ2-7	many	CSASGTGGPSYEQYF	TGCAGTGCCTCCGGGACAGGGGGACCCTCCTACGAGCAGTACTTC
TRBV15	TRBD1	TRBJ2-3	-	CATSRGGRGLADTQYF	TGTGCCACCAGCAGAGGGGGCAGGGGGCTTGCAGATACGCAGTATTTT
TRBV7-3	TRBD2	TRBJ2-7	many	CASSPTPGLAGVEQYF	TGTGCCAGCAGCCCAACACCGGGACTAGCGGGAGTCGAGCAGTACTTC
TRBV2	-	TRBJ1-2	many	CASSTSRPIGGYTF	TGTGCCAGCAGTACCTCGCGGCCCATAGGGGGCTACACCTTC
TRBV19	-	TRBJ2-1	few	CASSTSPPFDEQFF	TGTGCCAGTAGTACCTCCCCCCCCTTCGATGAGCAGTTCTTC
TRBV9	TRBD2	TRBJ2-3	many	CASSGGSGPTTDTQYF	TGTGCCAGCAGCGGAGGTAGCGGGCCGACGACAGATACGCAGTATTTT
TRBV7-9	-	TRBJ2-7	many	CASSPRVGEQSYEQYF	TGTGCCAGCAGCCCTAGGGTGGGGGAACAGTCCTACGAGCAGTACTTC
TRBV20-1	TRBD2	TRBJ2-7	many	CSAPFSLVAGVSYEQYF	TGCAGTGCTCCTTTCTCGCTCGTAGCGGGAGTTTCCTACGAGCAGTACTTC
TRBV29-1	-	TRBJ1-1	many	CSVARGNTEAFF	TGCAGCGTAGCCAGGGGGAACACTGAAGCTTTCTTT
TRBV28	-	TRBJ1-5	many	CASSRTGRDLNQPQHF	TGTGCCAGCAGTCGGACGGGACGGGACCTCAATCAGCCCCAGCATTTT
TRBV7-9	TRBD2	TRBJ2-7	-	CASIGGTSGSYEQYF	TGTGCCAGCATCGGCGGGACTAGCGGGAGTTACGAGCAGTACTTC
TRBV28	-	TRBJ2-7	few	CASSFIPSVEQYF	TGTGCCAGCAGTTTTATTCCCTCCGTCGAGCAGTACTTC
TRBV6-1	TRBD1	TRBJ2-7	many	CASRRPGQGAREEQYF	TGTGCCAGCAGGAGACCGGGACAGGGGGCGCGGGAAGAGCAGTACTTC
TRBV6-5	-	TRBJ1-5	many	CASSYGGSQPQHF	TGTGCCAGCAGTTACGGGGGAAGTCAGCCCCAGCATTTT
TRBV27	-	TRBJ1-2	many	CASSLSAVDGYTF	TGTGCCAGCAGTTTATCGGCAGTGGATGGCTACACCTTC
TRBV9	TRBD2	TRBJ2-1	many	CASSSVAGRSYNEQFF	TGTGCCAGCAGCTCCGTAGCGGGCCGCTCCTACAATGAGCAGTTCTTC
TRBV5-1	-	TRBJ2-1	-	CASSGGQTGIFDNEQFF	TGCGCCAGCAGCGGGGGCCAGACCGGGATTTTTGACAATGAGCAGTTCTTC
TRBV27	-	TRBJ1-4	many	CASSPGRGGGEKLFF	TGTGCCAGCAGCCCGGGACGTGGGGGCGGTGAAAAACTGTTTTTT
TRBV20-1	-	TRBJ2-7	few	CSARDAGGLFHEQYF	TGCAGTGCTAGAGATGCAGGGGGGCTCTTCCACGAGCAGTACTTC
TRBV9	-	TRBJ2-4	-	CASSVGLTKNIQYF	TGTGCCAGCAGCGTAGGCCTTACCAAAAACATTCAGTACTTC
TRBV18	TRBD1	TRBJ1-2	-	CASSPPRDSPHGYTF	TGTGCCAGCTCACCACCCCGGGACAGCCCTCATGGCTACACCTTC
TRBV3-1	-	TRBJ2-7	-	CASSQGGETEPSYEQYF	TGTGCCAGCAGCCAAGGGGGTGAGACAGAACCATCCTACGAGCAGTACTTC